This TCR beta chain was sequenced during a study of neoadjuvant anti-PD-1 for oral cavity cancer (dated by TCRdb to 2020 to 2023). With regard to the full study: Patients mostly received three to four biweekly doses of nivolumab at 3 mg/kg before curative-intent surgical resection. Patients without progression received a fourth nivolumab dose around day 43 and underwent definitive surgical resection on days 50-56. Under RECIST 1.1, patients with complete response, partial response or stable disease were classed as responders, and patients with progression were classed as non-responders. The parent correlative cohort had 11 to 12 patients and a response rate of 30% to 35%.

Overall study results and their limits: Higher pretreatment blood Treg/Th17 ratios correlated with higher pretreatment blood TCRbeta clonality and lower post-treatment tumor TCRbeta clonality. Only a few patients per response group were included in the TCR analyses, and larger cohorts for validation were called for by the authors. After neoadjuvant nivolumab, T cell clonality (Gini index) in PBMCs was significantly higher in non-responders than in responders.

Details on this clone: Its specific antigen is unknown. No base quality values were provided; no much bigger clone lies one nucleotide off.

PBMC libraries used mostly approximately 0.5 ug of input genomic DNA for deep sequencing, with six replicates per sample. Following the manufacturer's instructions, the team built TCRbeta libraries using the immunoSEQ hsTCRbeta kit. The completed libraries were mixed into a single pool at 3 nM, then sequenced with an Illumina NovaSeq 6000 S4 flow cell. The authors' pipeline ran thus. Raw data preprocessing and quality control were performed with the immunoSEQ Analyzer. The analysis was limited to productive rearrangements, and each clonotype was defined by a unique CDR3 amino acid sequence. Repertoire clonality was estimated as the Gini-Simpson index, which was computed with the R package tcR. Student's t test was used to compare Gini indices, while Pearson correlation assessed associations with tumor size change. The table comes from immuneACCESS by way of TCRdb, which keeps in-frame sequences with V and J called. Part of the clones is missing from these tables; in studies checked, under half for an unresolved V gene and the rest for unknown reasons. V and J calls and clone size come straight from that table; D and trimming were deduced from the DNA. This sample gives roughly 60,000 clones in total; 65% to 85% of them show up just once. About 2.5% of the sample comes from the top ten.

Explained via the paper, the time point label denotes: before neoadjuvant nivolumab. The patients had newly diagnosed stage II-IVA oral cavity squamous cell carcinoma and had not received any prior systemic or radiation treatment. The cohort was made up of patients with locally advanced, HPV-negative oral cavity squamous cell carcinoma. Peripheral blood mononuclear cells were analyzed directly, without maintenance or expansion in culture. The samples were drawn from a longitudinal correlative study tied to a single-arm phase II trial testing neoadjuvant nivolumab in oral cavity squamous cell carcinoma. Genomic DNA-based TCRbeta sequencing was performed on subject-matched pre- and post-treatment PBMCs and tumors from three responders and three non-responders. Peripheral blood mononuclear cells were collected once before nivolumab treatment and again after treatment, at the time of surgery. The Maxwell RSC DNA from Cells kit was used to isolate genomic DNA from PBMCs.

Reading from cysteine to phenylalanine, the CDR3 counts 12 amino acids. This entry keeps only the CDR3 DNA: 36 bases, framed from base 1. V is pared back by 3 bases and J by 7 bases, with 11 bases lying between the germline termini. The germline V gene (reference sequence) supplies CDR1 GTSNPN and CDR2 SVGIG. The sequence was collected from a person aged 35-79 years with oral cavity squamous cell carcinoma. The material was PBMCs, obtained before nivolumab (anti-PD-1) treatment. In this chain, TRBV30 is recombined with TRBJ2-3, with an unclear D gene assignment. The DNA is as follows: TGTGCCTGGAGCCTGGACCGGAATACGCAGTATTTT. Its coded protein is CAWSLDRNTQYF.